The TCR beta chain under discussion was sequenced for a study of T cells in Graves' hyperthyroidism and ophthalmopathy. This CDR3 has 13 residues. Germline CDR1 is ENHRY and CDR2 is SYGVKD. The V gene end was trimmed by 7 bases and the J gene end by 3 bases; junction bases not matched to a gene: 1. RNA transcripts provided the source from which TCR beta CDR3 regions were amplified. The HTBI primer set drove a first-round RT-PCR of the TCR CDR3. TCRdb re-called the multiplex PCR reads with MiXCR, one entry per CDR3 protein. In the table there are approximately 380,000 distinct CDR3 sequences, about an eighth of which are singletons.

The sample was blood. The rearrangement uses TRBV10-3 and TRBJ2-2, with 8 bases identical to TRBD1. This TCR came from a man aged 45-65 years with Graves' ophthalmopathy. The CDR3 spells CAITTGDTGELFF. CDR3 DNA: TGTGCCATCACGACAGGGGACACCGGGGAGCTGTTTTTT.